A single sample is the source of the 6 T cell receptor beta chains below, sequenced in a study of T cell responses to AZD1222 COVID-19 vaccine. Assay: immunoSEQ multiplex PCR; the TCRdb copy retains only in-frame clones and omits some. Of about 120,000 clones listed, more than 75% are singletons. The sequencing used peripheral blood, collected on day 0 of AZD1222 vaccination. These receptors were collected from an adult in good health.

V gene TRBV5-4 combines with J gene TRBJ1-1; 8 bases map to TRBD1. This CDR3 region has 13 residues. The germline V gene has CDR1 SGHNT and CDR2 YYREEE (reference sequence). J was trimmed by 1 base and V by 8 bases; bases with no gene match: 4. The CDR3 coding sequence is TGTGCCAGAGGACAGGGCGGGAACACTGAAGCTTTCTTT. Its protein product is CARGQGGNTEAFF. The variable domain in full, with the rest retrieved from reference TRBV5-4 and TRBJ1-1, is ETGVTQSPTHLIKTRGQQVTLRCSSQSGHNTVSWYQQALGQGPQFIFQYYREEENGRGNFPPRFSGLQFPNYSSELNVNALELDDSALYLCARGQGGNTEAFFGQGTRLTVV.

The chain is built from TRBV29-1 and TRBJ1-1; D ambiguous. V lost 5 bases to trimming and J lost 2 bases, with 15 bases between them. CDR1 is SQVTM and CDR2 is ANQGSEA in the germline V gene. The CDR3 length is 14 residues. The chain's CDR3 is CSVPAAGLNTEAFF. Here the CDR3 DNA reads TGCAGCGTTCCGGCGGCGGGATTAAACACTGAAGCTTTCTTT.

The rearrangement joins TRBV2 to TRBJ2-5; D is possibly TRBD2 (5 bases). The V gene lost 9 bases and the J gene lost 7 bases, with 27 bases spanning the gap. CDR3 length: 16 amino acids. Germline loops: CDR1 SNHLY, CDR2 FYNNEI. Here the CDR3 DNA reads TGTGCCAGTTCCTTGAGGGTCGTGGAATTGAAAGGGACCCAGTACTTC. It encodes CASSLRVVELKGTQYF.

The chain employs TRBV18 and TRBJ1-1; 7 bases are a match to TRBD1. CDR1 is KGHSH and CDR2 is LQKENI in the germline V gene. J was trimmed by 5 bases and V by 8 bases; bases with no gene match: 11. The CDR3 totals 14 residues. This chain's CDR3 is CASSNRGEGTEAFF. The CDR3 bases are TGTGCCAGCAGTAACAGGGGCGAAGGAACTGAAGCTTTCTTT. Supplemented by reference TRBV18 and TRBJ1-1, the full variable domain reads NAGVMQNPRHLVRRRGQEARLRCSPMKGHSHVYWYRQLPEEGLKFMVYLQKENIIDESGMPKERFSAEFPKEGPSILRIQQVVRGDSAAYFCASSNRGEGTEAFFGQGTRLTVV.

V and J are TRBV28 and TRBJ1-4; D is unresolved. The CDR3 is 15 amino acids. V lost 7 bases to trimming and J lost 4 bases, with 16 bases between them. Germline values: CDR1 MDHEN, CDR2 SYDVKM. The CDR3 DNA sequence: TGTGCCAGCACCCGATCGAACACCGTTAATGAAAAACTGTTTTTT. Translating gives CASTRSNTVNEKLFF.

The chain carries TRBV15 and TRBJ1-5, with D uncertain. The CDR3 has 15 amino acids. Germline CDR1 is LNHNV and CDR2 is YYDKDF (reference sequence). V lost 3 bases, J lost 6 bases, and 15 bases lay in between. The CDR3 coding sequence is TGTGCCACCAGCAGCTCTCTGGGTATGACTCAGCCCCAGCATTTT. This codes for CATSSSLGMTQPQHF.